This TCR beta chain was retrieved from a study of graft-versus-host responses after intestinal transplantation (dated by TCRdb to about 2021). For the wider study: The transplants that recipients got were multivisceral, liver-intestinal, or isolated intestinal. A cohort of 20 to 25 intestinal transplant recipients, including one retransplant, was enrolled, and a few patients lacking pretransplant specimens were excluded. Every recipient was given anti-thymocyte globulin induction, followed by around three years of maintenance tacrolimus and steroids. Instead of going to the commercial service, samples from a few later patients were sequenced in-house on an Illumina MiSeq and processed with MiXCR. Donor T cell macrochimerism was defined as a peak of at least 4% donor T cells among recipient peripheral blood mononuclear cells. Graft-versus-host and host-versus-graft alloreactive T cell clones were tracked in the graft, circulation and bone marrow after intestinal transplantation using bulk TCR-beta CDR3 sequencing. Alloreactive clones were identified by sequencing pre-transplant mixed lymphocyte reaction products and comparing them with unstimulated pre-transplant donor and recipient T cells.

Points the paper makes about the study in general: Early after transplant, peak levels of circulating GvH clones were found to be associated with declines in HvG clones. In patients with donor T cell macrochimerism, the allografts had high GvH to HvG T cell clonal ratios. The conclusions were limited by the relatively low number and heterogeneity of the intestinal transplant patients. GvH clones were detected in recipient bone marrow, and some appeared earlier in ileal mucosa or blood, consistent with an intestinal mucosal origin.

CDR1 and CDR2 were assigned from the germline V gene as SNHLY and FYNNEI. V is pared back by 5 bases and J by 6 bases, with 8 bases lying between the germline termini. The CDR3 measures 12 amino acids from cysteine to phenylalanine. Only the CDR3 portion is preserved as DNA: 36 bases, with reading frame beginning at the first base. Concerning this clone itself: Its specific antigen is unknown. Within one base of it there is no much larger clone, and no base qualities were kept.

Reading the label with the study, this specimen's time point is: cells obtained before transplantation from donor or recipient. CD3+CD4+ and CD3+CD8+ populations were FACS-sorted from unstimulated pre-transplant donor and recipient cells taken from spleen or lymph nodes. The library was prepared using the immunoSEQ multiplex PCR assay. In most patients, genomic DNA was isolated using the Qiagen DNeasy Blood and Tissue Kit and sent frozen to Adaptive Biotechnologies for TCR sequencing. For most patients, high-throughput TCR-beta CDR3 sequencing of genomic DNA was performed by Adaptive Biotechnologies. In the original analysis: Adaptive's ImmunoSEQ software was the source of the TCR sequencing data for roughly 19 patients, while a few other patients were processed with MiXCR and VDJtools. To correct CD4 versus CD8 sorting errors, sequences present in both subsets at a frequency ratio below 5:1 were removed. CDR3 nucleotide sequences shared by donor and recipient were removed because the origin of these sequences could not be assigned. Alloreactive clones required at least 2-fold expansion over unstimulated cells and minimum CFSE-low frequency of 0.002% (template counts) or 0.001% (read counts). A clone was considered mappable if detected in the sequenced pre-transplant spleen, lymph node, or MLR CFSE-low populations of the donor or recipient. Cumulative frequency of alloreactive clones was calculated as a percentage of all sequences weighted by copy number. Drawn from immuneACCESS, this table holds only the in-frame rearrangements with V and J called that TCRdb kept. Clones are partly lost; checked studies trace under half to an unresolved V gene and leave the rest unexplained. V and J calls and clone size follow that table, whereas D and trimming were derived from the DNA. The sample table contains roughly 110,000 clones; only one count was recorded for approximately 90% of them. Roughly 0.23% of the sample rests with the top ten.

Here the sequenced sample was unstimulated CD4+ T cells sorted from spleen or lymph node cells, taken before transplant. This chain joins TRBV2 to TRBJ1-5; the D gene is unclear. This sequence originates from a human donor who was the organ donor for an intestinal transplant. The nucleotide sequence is TGTGCCAGCAGTTATGGGCGTCAGCCCCAGCATTTT. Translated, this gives CASSYGRQPQHF.